The 25 T cell receptor beta chains listed next were all sequenced from one sample in a study of blood T cell repertoires in COVID-19. Data came from immunoSEQ multiplex PCR; TCRdb stores just in-frame clones and leaves some out. The sample has 270,000 or so clones; 80% to 90% are singletons. The sequenced sample was PBMCs or T cells enriched from blood (not recorded which). The receptors were sampled from a woman aged 25 to 45 with acute COVID-19.

The V call is TRBV6-4, the J call TRBJ2-1; 8 nucleotides line up with TRBD2. The CDR3 is made up of 14 amino acids. Trimming took 0 bases from V and 10 from J; bases not matched to a gene: 5. Germline V CDR1 and CDR2: MRHNA, SNTAGT. For the CDR3, the DNA is TGTGCCAGCAGTGACTCCGGACTAGCTCGGGAGCAGTTCTTC. It specifies CASSDSGLAREQFF.

The CDR3 nucleotides are TGTGCCAGCAGTCACCTGCAGGGGGCTGGTGAAGCTTTCTTT. Protein product: CASSHLQGAGEAFF. The chain has TRBV28 and TRBJ1-1, with TRBD1 matching over 8 bases. Germline trimming cut 5 bases from V and 7 bases from J; bases unmatched to any gene: 9. CDR1 MDHEN and CDR2 SYDVKM come from the germline V gene. This CDR3 is built from 14 residues.

This sequence joins TRBV7-9 and TRBJ2-3; D might be TRBD2 (6 bases). The CDR3 is 14 amino acids. The germline gives CDR1 SEHNR, CDR2 FQNEAQ (reference sequence). Trimming stripped 10 bases from V and 2 bases from J, with 16 bases between. The CDR3 spells CATLGGAHTDTQYF. DNA for the CDR3: TGTGCCACCCTTGGCGGGGCTCACACAGATACGCAGTATTTT.

V is TRBV11-2 and J is TRBJ1-1; the match to TRBD1 covers 8 bases. J gave up 8 bases and V 3 bases, and 14 bases lay outside the gene matches. This CDR3 region has 16 residues. Germline V gene lookup returns CDR1 SGHAT and CDR2 FQNNGV. CDR3 amino acids: CASSLDRAPTRLEAFF. The CDR3 bases are TGTGCCAGCAGCTTGGACAGGGCCCCTACAAGGTTGGAAGCTTTCTTT.

The table lists this clone with a count of one. V gene TRBV19 combines with J gene TRBJ2-3; D may be TRBD1 (5 bases). The CDR3 is 14 residues long. V lost 1 base, J lost 2 bases, and 7 bases lay in between. Germline values: CDR1 LNHDA, CDR2 SQIVND (reference sequence). The CDR3 region has the DNA TGTGCCAGTAGTATAGGACAGCACACAGATACGCAGTATTTT. Its translation is CASSIGQHTDTQYF.

The chain links TRBV18 to TRBJ2-3, with 11 nucleotides matching TRBD1. J lost 2 bases, V lost 6 bases, and 7 bases had no gene match. Germline-derived CDR1 and CDR2 are KGHSH and LQKENI. CDR3 length: 16 amino acids. The CDR3 coding sequence is TGTGCCAGCTCGCTTGGGACAGGGGGTTCCACAGATACGCAGTATTTT. This codes for CASSLGTGGSTDTQYF.

The gene calls are TRBV30 and TRBJ2-7; D perhaps matches TRBD2 (6 bases). The germline V gene encodes CDR1 GTSNPN and CDR2 SVGIG (reference sequence). The CDR3 spans 14 residues. V was pared by 5 bases and J by 3 bases, with 17 bases between. The CDR3 region has the DNA TGTGCCTGGGGGGGGACTTCCAACTTCTACGAGCAGTACTTC. This translates into CAWGGTSNFYEQYF.

This rearrangement joins TRBV3-1 (or the pseudogene TRBV3-2) to TRBJ2-2; the D gene is possibly TRBD2 (5 bases). This CDR3 is 17 amino acids long. Germline assignment: CDR1 LGHDT and CDR2 YNNKEL (reference sequence). V lost 1 base and J lost 6, with 18 bases in between. The CDR3 is CASSQAGIRGAAGELFF. In DNA form, the CDR3 reads TGTGCCAGCAGCCAAGCGGGGATCCGGGGAGCCGCCGGGGAGCTGTTTTTT.

In its sample, this clone was seen once. The chain carries TRBV28 and TRBJ2-7; TRBD1 agrees at 8 bases. The V segment lost 5 bases and the J segment 6 bases; nucleotides outside the gene matches: 9. CDR1 and CDR2 from the germline V gene are MDHEN and SYDVKM. The CDR3 is 14 amino acids. The CDR3 region has the DNA TGTGCCAGCAGTCTCGGACAGGGCCTAGGCGAGCAGTACTTC. It is translated as CASSLGQGLGEQYF. The complete variable domain, with remaining parts taken from reference TRBV28 and TRBJ2-7, reads DVKVTQSSRYLVKRTGEKVFLECVQDMDHENMFWYRQDPGLGLRLIYFSYDVKMKEKGDIPEGYSVSREKKERFSLILESASTNQTSMYLCASSLGQGLGEQYFGPGTRLTVT.

This chain joins TRBV20-1 and TRBJ2-6, with a tentative D call TRBD1 (5 bases). Germline assignment: CDR1 DFQATT and CDR2 SNEGSKA (reference sequence). The V end lost 3 bases, the J end lost 2 bases, and 29 bases lay between the germline ends. This CDR3 is 21 amino acids long. CDR3 DNA: TGCAGTGCTAGTGACCCCGGAATCAACAGGATTGGAGTCACTGGGGCCAACGTCCTGACTTTC. Its protein product is CSASDPGINRIGVTGANVLTF.

This rearrangement joins TRBV6-5 to TRBJ2-5; D might be TRBD1 (8 bases). Germline loops: CDR1 MNHEY, CDR2 SVGAGI. V was pared by 0 bases and J by 5 bases, with 13 bases between. The CDR3 spans 15 residues. CDR3: CASSYSYRGGETQYF. CDR3 DNA sequence: TGTGCCAGCAGTTACTCGTACAGGGGGGGCGAGACCCAGTACTTC.

The chain combines TRBV10-3 with TRBJ2-1, with 9 bases aligning to TRBD2. Per germline, CDR1 ENHRY and CDR2 SYGVKD. This CDR3 region has 16 residues. The trim removed 7 bases at V and 4 bases at J, leaving 11 bases unmatched. The chain's CDR3 is CAITASETSGYNEQFF. DNA for the CDR3: TGTGCCATCACCGCATCAGAGACTAGCGGATACAATGAGCAGTTCTTC.

The V call is TRBV6-5, the J call TRBJ2-3; the D gene is possibly TRBD1 (5 bases). Trimming shortened V by 6 bases and J by 6 bases, and 10 bases separated the two germline ends. CDR1 is MNHEY, CDR2 SVGAGI, per germline. The CDR3 is 12 residues long. CDR3: CASSPGWDTQYF. DNA of the CDR3: TGTGCCAGCAGCCCAGGGTGGGATACGCAGTATTTT.

The table lists this clone with a count of one. This rearrangement joins TRBV14 to TRBJ2-2; D not certain. V was trimmed by 2 bases and J by 6 bases, leaving 13 bases between them. The CDR3 consists of 15 residues. Germline CDR1 reads SGHDN; CDR2 reads FVKESK. The DNA of the CDR3 is TGTGCCAGCAGCCAATTGTCAGGAATTGCCGGGGAGCTGTTTTTT. Amino acids: CASSQLSGIAGELFF.

The chain is built from TRBV11-2 and TRBJ2-2; D is perhaps TRBD2 (5 bases). The CDR3 loop spans 14 amino acids. Between the trimmed V and J ends, which lost 0 bases and 7 bases, there was a span of 9 bases. The germline gives CDR1 SGHAT, CDR2 FQNNGV. Written as DNA, the CDR3 is TGTGCCAGCAGCTTAGACAGGACTGGCGGGGAGCTGTTTTTT. Translated: CASSLDRTGGELFF.

The gene calls are TRBV2 and TRBJ2-2, with 7 bases matching TRBD1. CDR1 is SNHLY and CDR2 is FYNNEI in the germline V gene. The J segment lost 7 bases and the V segment lost 6 bases, leaving 11 bases of the junction unmatched. This CDR3 has 15 amino acids. In DNA form, the CDR3 reads TGTGCCAGCAGGGGAGTTAGGGGGCAAATCGGGGAGCTGTTTTTT. It yields the protein CASRGVRGQIGELFF.

The gene calls are TRBV5-5 and TRBJ1-5, with a tentative D call TRBD1 (6 bases). V was cut by 7 bases and J by 1 base, with 15 bases left in between. This CDR3 region has 15 residues. Germline CDR1 and CDR2: SGHKS and YYEKEE (reference sequence). CDR3 region: CASRRGGASNQPQHF. The CDR3 nucleotides read TGTGCCAGCCGACGTGGGGGGGCCAGCAATCAGCCCCAGCATTTT.

V gene TRBV28 combines with J gene TRBJ2-7, with TRBD1 as a possible D gene (6 bases). This CDR3 has 13 residues. Germline CDR1 reads MDHEN; CDR2 reads SYDVKM. V was clipped by 5 bases and J by 5 bases, with 13 bases between them. In nucleotides, the CDR3 is TGTGCCAGCAGTGAGGGACACGGTGACGAGCAGTACTTC. Translating it yields CASSEGHGDEQYF.

This chain joins TRBV7-2 and TRBJ2-2; 12 nucleotides line up with TRBD2. Looked up from germline, CDR1 is SGHTA and CDR2 is FQGNSA. The CDR3 totals 17 residues. Trimming at V came to 2 bases and at J to 5 bases, leaving 6 bases not matched to a gene. The CDR3 reads CASSLFVLAGGTGELFF. The CDR3 nucleotides read TGTGCCAGCAGCTTATTTGTCCTAGCGGGAGGGACCGGGGAGCTGTTTTTT.

The J gene is TRBJ2-7, the V gene TRBV5-1; 12 bases map to TRBD2. Trimming at V came to 0 bases and at J to 6 bases, leaving 16 bases not matched to a gene. Looked up from germline, CDR1 is SGHRS and CDR2 is YFSETQ. The CDR3 length is 19 residues. DNA of the CDR3: TGCGCCAGCAGCTTGGGGGCGGGACGGCAACTAGCGGGGGGCACCGAGCAGTACTTC. It translates to CASSLGAGRQLAGGTEQYF.

The chain has TRBV5-1 and TRBJ2-7, with 7 nucleotides matching TRBD2. V lost 6 bases, J lost 2 bases, and 2 bases stayed unmatched. The germline V gene encodes CDR1 SGHRS and CDR2 YFSETQ. The CDR3 extends over 12 amino acids. CDR3 protein: CASTAGTYEQYF. The DNA of the CDR3 is TGCGCCAGCACAGCGGGAACCTACGAGCAGTACTTC.

This clone showed up just once. The genes are TRBV11-3 and TRBJ2-3; TRBD1 aligns across 7 bases. After removal of 1 base from V and 3 bases from J, the junction contained 7 bases not matched to a gene. The germline V gene encodes CDR1 SGHNT and CDR2 YENEEA. The CDR3 has 16 residues. The CDR3 loop reads CASSLVWAGGTDTQYF. CDR3 DNA sequence: TGTGCCAGCAGCTTAGTTTGGGCAGGGGGAACAGATACGCAGTATTTT. Full variable domain (missing parts from reference TRBV11-3 and TRBJ2-3): EAGVVQSPRYKIIEKKQPVAFWCNPISGHNTLYWYLQNLGQGPELLIRYENEEAVDDSQLPKDRFSAERLKGVDSTLKIQPAELGDSAVYLCASSLVWAGGTDTQYFGPGTRLTVL.

The V call is TRBV9, the J call TRBJ1-4, with unresolved D. Germline V CDR1 and CDR2: SGDLS, YYNGEE. The CDR3 runs to 14 residues. V was shortened by 4 bases and J by 6 bases, with 13 bases between the two germline ends. CDR3 sequence (DNA): TGTGCCAGCAGCCCCCCGACCGGGGATGAAAAACTGTTTTTT. Encoded protein: CASSPPTGDEKLFF. Using reference TRBV9 and TRBJ1-4 for the parts outside the CDR3, the full variable domain is DSGVTQTPKHLITATGQRVTLRCSPRSGDLSVYWYQQSLDQGLQFLIQYYNGEERAKGNILERFSAQQFPDLHSELNLSSLELGDSALYFCASSPPTGDEKLFFGSGTQLSVL.

The chain carries TRBV15 and TRBJ1-1; no reliable D call. Germline lookup yields CDR1 LNHNV and CDR2 YYDKDF (reference sequence). This CDR3 is built from 14 residues. V gave up 1 base and J gave up 6 bases, with 12 bases separating them. DNA of the CDR3: TGTGCCACCAGCAGAGTTGGAGGAGTCGCTGAAGCTTTCTTT. Protein product: CATSRVGGVAEAFF.

This clone has only one observation. V gene TRBV7-9 combines with J gene TRBJ2-6, with D perhaps matching TRBD2 (5 bases). Germline loops: CDR1 SEHNR, CDR2 FQNEAQ (reference sequence). The CDR3 loop spans 17 amino acids. The V end was cut by 4 bases, the J end by 2 bases, with 15 bases between. The CDR3 protein is CASSSFGVGTGANVLTF. The CDR3 DNA is TGTGCCAGCAGCTCCTTTGGCGTCGGGACTGGGGCCAACGTCCTGACTTTC.